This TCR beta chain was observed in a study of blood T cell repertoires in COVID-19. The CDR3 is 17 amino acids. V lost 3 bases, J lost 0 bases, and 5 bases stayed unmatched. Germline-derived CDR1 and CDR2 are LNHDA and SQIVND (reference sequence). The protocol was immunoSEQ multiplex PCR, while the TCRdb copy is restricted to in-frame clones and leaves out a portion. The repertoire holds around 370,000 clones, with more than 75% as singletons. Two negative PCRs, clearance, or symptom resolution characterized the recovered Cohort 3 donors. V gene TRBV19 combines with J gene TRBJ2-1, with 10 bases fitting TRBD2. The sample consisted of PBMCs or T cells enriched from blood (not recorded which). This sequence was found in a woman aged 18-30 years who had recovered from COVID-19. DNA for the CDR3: TGTGCCAGTAGTATGGAAACTAGCGGGGCCTCCTACAATGAGCAGTTCTTC. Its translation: CASSMETSGASYNEQFF. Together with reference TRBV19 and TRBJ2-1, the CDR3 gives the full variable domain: DGGITQSPKYLFRKEGQNVTLSCEQNLNHDAMYWYRQDPGQGLRLIYYSQIVNDFQKGDIAEGYSVSREKKESFPLTVTSAQKNPTAFYLCASSMETSGASYNEQFFGPGTRLTVL.